This T cell receptor delta chain was recovered during a study of gamma-delta chains in newborns, infants, children. Study details: Microbial exposure reportedly drives polyclonal innate γδ T cell expansion after birth.

The CDR3 contains 23 residues. CDR1 and CDR2 (germline): GEAIGNYY, EKD. The junction had 16 bases not matched to a gene; V was cut back by 3 bases and J by 0 bases. This clone was observed a handful of times. This likely traces to a read error, being one base from a far larger clone. Other nucleotide sequences from this sample produce the same CDR3. TCRdb redid the clone calls on the reads with CATT. Of 950 to 1,500 delta-chain clones listed, 1.1% are singletons. Source material: blood. V gene TRDV2 combines with J gene TRDJ3; TRDD3 agrees at 13 bases. This receptor was obtained from a child in good health. The CDR3 reads CACDLPSTGGYAPSSWDTRQMFF. The CDR3, as DNA: TGTGCCTGTGACCTACCAAGCACTGGGGGATACGCGCCAAGCTCCTGGGACACCCGACAGATGTTTTTC.